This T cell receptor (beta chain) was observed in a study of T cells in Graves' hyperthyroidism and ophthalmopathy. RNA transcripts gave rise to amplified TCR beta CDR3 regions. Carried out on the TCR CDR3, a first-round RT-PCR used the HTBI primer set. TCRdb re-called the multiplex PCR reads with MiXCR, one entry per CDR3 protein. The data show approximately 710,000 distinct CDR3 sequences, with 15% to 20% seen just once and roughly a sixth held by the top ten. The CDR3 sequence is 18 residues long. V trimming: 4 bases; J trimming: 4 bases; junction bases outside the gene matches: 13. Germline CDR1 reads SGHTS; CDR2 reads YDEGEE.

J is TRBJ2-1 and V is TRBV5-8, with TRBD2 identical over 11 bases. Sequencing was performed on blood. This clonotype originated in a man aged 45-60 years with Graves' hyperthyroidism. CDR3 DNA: TGTGCCAGCAGCCCCGCGGGGGTAGCGGGAGGGGTTTACAATGAGCAGTTCTTC. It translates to CASSPAGVAGGVYNEQFF.